These 26 T cell receptor beta chains came from one sample sequenced in a study of T-cell reconstitution after alpha-beta-depleted transplantation in children. TCRbeta library preparation incorporated unique molecular identifiers. In TCRdb, the PCR reads were re-called with MiXCR into one record per CDR3 protein. This sample has 230,000 or so distinct CDR3 sequences, with roughly a tenth found just once. The sequencing used PBMCs from the stem cell graft donor, collected from the stem cell graft. The receptors originated from a human donor who donated a stem cell graft to a child with SCID.

This clonotype was recorded many times. The gene calls are TRBV2 and TRBJ1-2; D gene uncertain. This CDR3 contains 14 residues. V lost 5 bases, J lost 3 bases, and 13 bases lay in between. Germline V gene data show CDR1 as SNHLY and CDR2 as FYNNEI. This CDR3 is CASSTRRWDYGYTF. CDR3 in DNA: TGTGCCAGCAGTACTAGAAGATGGGACTATGGCTACACCTTC.

This clonotype showed up many times. The chain joins TRBV7-9 to TRBJ2-4; D could derive from TRBD1 or TRBD2 (5 bases each). Germline CDR1 SEHNR, CDR2 FQNEAQ (reference sequence). This CDR3 spans 13 amino acids. Trimming removed 3 bases at V and 7 bases at J, with 10 bases between. CDR3 residues: CASSLGDVNIQYF. The CDR3 nucleotides read TGTGCCAGCAGCTTGGGGGATGTGAACATTCAGTACTTC.

This clonotype was detected ten times or more. The chain has TRBV5-1 and TRBJ2-2; weak D call: TRBD2 (6 bases). Germline V CDR1 and CDR2: SGHRS, YFSETQ. The CDR3 spans 16 residues. Trimming shortened V by 1 base and J by 4 bases, and 14 bases separated the two germline ends. In DNA, the CDR3 is TGCGCCAGCAGCTTGTCGGGGGACGGAGGCACCGGGGAGCTGTTTTTT. Translated, it gives CASSLSGDGGTGELFF. The full variable domain, in which reference TRBV5-1 and TRBJ2-2 provide the parts outside the CDR3, is KAGVTQTPRYLIKTRGQQVTLSCSPISGHRSVSWYQQTPGQGLQFLFEYFSETQRNKGNFPGRFSGRQFSNSRSEMNVSTLELGDSALYLCASSLSGDGGTGELFFGEGSRLTVL.

This clonotype was seen many times. The chain uses TRBV20-1 and TRBJ2-1; the D gene is possibly TRBD1 (7 bases). V lost 6 bases and J 9 bases, leaving 21 bases between the germline ends. This CDR3 spans 14 amino acids. Germline V gene data show CDR1 as DFQATT and CDR2 as SNEGSKA (reference sequence). The CDR3 loop reads CSAHIQGRGAEQFF. The CDR3 bases are TGCAGTGCACACATACAGGGCAGGGGGGCTGAGCAGTTCTTC.

On this clonotype: This clone may be a read error of a much larger clone one base away. This CDR3 fails to terminate in the conserved phenylalanine or tryptophan, so it likely reflects a read error. The chain joins TRBV9 to TRBJ2-1; D might be TRBD2 (7 bases). Germline V gene data show CDR1 as SGDLS and CDR2 as YYNGEE. The CDR3 runs 15 residues. V lost 5 bases to trimming and J lost 6 bases, with 18 bases between them. The CDR3 protein is CASSLGGRGSNEQFS. The CDR3 DNA reads as TGTGCCAGCAGTCTGGGGGGGCGCGGTAGCAATGAGCAGTTCTCC.

The table lists this clonotype with many counts. The chain recombines TRBV20-1 with TRBJ2-1; 7 bases agree with TRBD2. Per germline, CDR1 DFQATT and CDR2 SNEGSKA (reference sequence). CDR3 length: 11 residues. Unmatched junction bases numbered 7, after V lost 2 bases and J lost 15 bases. In DNA form, the CDR3 reads TGCAGTGCTAGACTCCCGGGGGGTCCGTTCTTC. It codes for CSARLPGGPFF.

This clonotype was counted many times. This chain links TRBV9 with TRBJ2-7; possible D gene TRBD1, 6 bases. V shed 3 bases and J shed 5 bases, with 9 bases lying between them. The CDR3 totals 12 residues. The V gene's germline CDR1 is SGDLS and CDR2 YYNGEE. This CDR3 is CASSATGNEQYF. DNA of the CDR3: TGTGCCAGCAGCGCAACAGGGAACGAGCAGTACTTC.

This clonotype was counted many times. The V call is TRBV20-1, the J call TRBJ1-5; D uncertain. This CDR3 is built from 12 residues. Deletions cut 6 bases from V and 6 bases from J, with 12 bases between. Per the germline V gene, CDR1 is DFQATT and CDR2 is SNEGSKA (reference sequence). CDR3 amino acids: CSAQRGGQPQHF. The DNA of the CDR3 is TGCAGTGCCCAGAGAGGAGGTCAGCCCCAGCATTTT.

This clonotype was recorded at least ten times. This chain joins TRBV15 and TRBJ1-3; 8 bases map to TRBD1. Germline V gene sequence: CDR1 LNHNV, CDR2 YYDKDF (reference sequence). V trimming: 0 bases; J trimming: 7 bases; junction bases outside the gene matches: 11. The length of the CDR3 is 17 residues. The CDR3 sequence: CATSRDFAGWTGNTIYF. CDR3 DNA: TGTGCCACCAGCAGAGATTTTGCGGGATGGACAGGGAACACCATATATTTT.

There are many counts of this clonotype. The V call is TRBV5-1, the J call TRBJ1-2; D uncertain. Trimming removed 3 bases from V and 6 bases from J, with 21 bases in between. The CDR3 extends over 16 amino acids. In germline, CDR1 is SGHRS, CDR2 YFSETQ. Here the CDR3 DNA reads TGCGCCAGCAGCTCCCCGGTGGGCCTGTATTTTGATGGCTACACCTTC. It yields the protein CASSSPVGLYFDGYTF.

This clonotype has ten or more counts. The CDR3 sequence is CASSLVPLLGQPGQSTDTQYF. CDR3 DNA: TGCGCCAGCAGCTTGGTCCCTCTTCTCGGGCAGCCCGGCCAAAGCACAGATACGCAGTATTTT. V and J are TRBV5-1 and TRBJ2-3; the D is unclear. The CDR3 extends over 21 amino acids. V lost 0 bases to trimming and J lost 0 bases, with 26 bases between them. Germline V gene sequence: CDR1 SGHRS, CDR2 YFSETQ.

This clonotype was detected many times. In nucleotides, the CDR3 is TGTGCCAGCAGTTTATTCAATCAGCCCCAGCATTTT. Residues: CASSLFNQPQHF. V is TRBV12-3 or TRBV12-4 and J is TRBJ1-5; D is uncertain. V was clipped by 2 bases and J by 3 bases, with 2 bases between them. The CDR3 has 12 amino acids.

The chain uses TRBV29-1 and TRBJ1-1, with TRBD1 matching over 7 bases. CDR1 is SQVTM, CDR2 ANQGSEA, per germline. V shed 3 bases, J shed 4 bases, and the junction held 8 bases outside the gene matches. The CDR3 extends over 14 amino acids. For the CDR3, the DNA is TGCAGCGTTGACACTACAGGGGCGGGCACTGAAGCTTTCTTT. This encodes CSVDTTGAGTEAFF. Using reference TRBV29-1 and TRBJ1-1 for the parts outside the CDR3, the full variable domain is SAVISQKPSRDICQRGTSLTIQCQVDSQVTMMFWYRQQPGQSLTLIATANQGSEATYESGFVIDKFPISRPNLTFSTLTVSNMSPEDSSIYLCSVDTTGAGTEAFFGQGTRLTVV.

This clonotype was picked up a small number of times. The chain recombines TRBV15 with TRBJ2-3; D is perhaps TRBD1 (5 bases). The CDR3 has 15 amino acids. Germline V gene sequence: CDR1 LNHNV, CDR2 YYDKDF (reference sequence). With 3 bases removed from V and 3 bases from J, the gap between germline ends came to 13 bases. The CDR3 protein is CATSRELRDTDTQYF. As DNA, the CDR3 is TGTGCCACCAGCAGGGAACTCAGGGATACAGATACGCAGTATTTT.

This clonotype occurred many times. The chain carries TRBV5-1 and TRBJ1-6; D unresolved. The germline V gene encodes CDR1 SGHRS and CDR2 YFSETQ. This CDR3 spans 15 amino acids. Trimming removed 0 bases from V and 3 bases from J, with 7 bases in between. This CDR3 reads CASSLGPLYNSPLHF. CDR3 DNA sequence: TGCGCCAGCAGCTTGGGTCCCCTCTATAATTCACCCCTCCACTTT.

In its sample, this clonotype was seen many times. V is TRBV5-5 and J is TRBJ2-3, with TRBD2 matching over 8 bases. The CDR3 length is 15 residues. Germline V CDR1 and CDR2: SGHKS, YYEKEE (reference sequence). The V gene end was trimmed by 6 bases and the J gene end by 2 bases; junction bases not matched to a gene: 8. In DNA form, the CDR3 reads TGTGCCAGCAATAGCGGGGACCGATTCACAGATACGCAGTATTTT. It encodes CASNSGDRFTDTQYF.

This clonotype was recorded at least ten times. This chain uses TRBV5-1 with TRBJ2-2, with TRBD1 matching 7 bases. V was pared by 0 bases and J by 7 bases, with 6 bases of the junction left unmatched. CDR1 is SGHRS and CDR2 is YFSETQ in the germline V gene. The CDR3 is 15 residues long. The CDR3 sequence: CASSLAAGGHGELFF. CDR3 DNA: TGCGCCAGCAGCTTGGCGGCAGGGGGACACGGGGAGCTGTTTTTT.

This clonotype was recorded many times. This chain uses TRBV27 with TRBJ2-7; D is undetermined. V lost 3 bases, J lost 0 bases, and 9 bases lay in between. The CDR3 spans 14 residues. CDR1 MNHEY and CDR2 SMNVEV come from the germline V gene (reference sequence). The chain's CDR3 is CASSFSSSSYEQYF. Written as DNA, the CDR3 is TGTGCCAGCAGTTTCTCCTCGAGCTCCTACGAGCAGTACTTC.

This clonotype was detected a few times. V is TRBV20-1 and J is TRBJ2-7; 10 positions agree with TRBD1. The V gene end was trimmed by 3 bases and the J gene end by 0 bases; junction bases not matched to a gene: 5. This CDR3 contains 15 residues. CDR1 DFQATT and CDR2 SNEGSKA come from the germline V gene (reference sequence). DNA for the CDR3: TGCAGTGCTAGGGGCCGGGACAGGGGCTCCTACGAGCAGTACTTC. Its protein product is CSARGRDRGSYEQYF.

This clonotype has a count of ten or more. V and J are TRBV12-3 or TRBV12-4 and TRBJ1-5; D not certain. The V end lost 6 bases, the J end lost 2 bases, and 11 bases lay between the germline ends. The CDR3 contains 14 residues. CDR3 coding DNA: TGTGCCAGCAGACTACGAAGAGGCAATCAGCCCCAGCATTTT. This sequence encodes CASRLRRGNQPQHF.

This clonotype was observed at least ten times. This chain connects TRBV20-1 to TRBJ2-7, with D possibly matching TRBD1 (6 bases). The germline gives CDR1 DFQATT, CDR2 SNEGSKA (reference sequence). V gave up 5 bases and J gave up 0 bases, with 14 bases separating them. CDR3 length equals 14 residues. In nucleotides, the CDR3 is TGCAGTGCTCCCCCGAGGGGGATCTCCTACGAGCAGTACTTC. This translates into CSAPPRGISYEQYF.

The table lists this clonotype with many counts. The V and J genes are TRBV20-1 and TRBJ2-7; possibly TRBD2 for D (5 bases). V lost 0 bases, J lost 0 bases, and 15 bases lay in between. The CDR3 is 16 amino acids. Germline CDR1 DFQATT, CDR2 SNEGSKA (reference sequence). CDR3: CSARELGGQSSYEQYF. CDR3 sequence (DNA): TGCAGTGCTAGAGAACTTGGCGGGCAGAGCTCCTACGAGCAGTACTTC.

This clonotype was detected ten times or more. The gene calls are TRBV20-1 and TRBJ1-1; 12 bases fit TRBD1. The CDR3 has 14 amino acids. Germline trimming cut 6 bases from V and 6 bases from J; bases unmatched to any gene: 8. Germline V gene sequence: CDR1 DFQATT, CDR2 SNEGSKA (reference sequence). CDR3 nucleotide sequence: TGCAGTGCGCCGGCCGGGACAGGGGGCGCTGAAGCTTTCTTT. Translated: CSAPAGTGGAEAFF.

This clonotype was detected ten times or more. The CDR3 reads CSAGTGSDYGYTF. The CDR3 DNA sequence: TGCAGCGCCGGGACAGGGTCCGACTATGGCTACACCTTC. The V call is TRBV29-1, the J call TRBJ1-2; 9 bases match TRBD1. Germline lookup yields CDR1 SQVTM and CDR2 ANQGSEA. V was clipped by 7 bases and J by 3 bases; unmatched bases: 6. CDR3 size: 13 residues.

This clonotype was seen at least ten times. J is TRBJ1-2 and V is TRBV20-1; D gene uncertain. V lost 0 bases, J lost 8 bases, and 19 bases lay in between. CDR3 length equals 15 residues. CDR1 and CDR2 (germline): DFQATT, SNEGSKA (reference sequence). The CDR3 sequence: CSARDSVGVFMGYTF. CDR3 in DNA: TGCAGTGCTAGAGACTCCGTTGGGGTTTTCATGGGCTACACCTTC.

In its sample, this clonotype was seen many times. This CDR3 reads CASSFGEMGYEQYF. The CDR3 DNA sequence: TGCGCCAGCAGCTTCGGGGAAATGGGCTACGAGCAGTACTTC. The V gene is TRBV5-1, the J gene TRBJ2-7; D is possibly TRBD2 (5 bases). Trimming removed 2 bases at V and 3 bases at J, with 12 bases between. Germline CDR1 reads SGHRS; CDR2 reads YFSETQ. The CDR3 is 14 residues long. Looking up the rest from reference TRBV5-1 and TRBJ2-7 gives the full variable domain: KAGVTQTPRYLIKTRGQQVTLSCSPISGHRSVSWYQQTPGQGLQFLFEYFSETQRNKGNFPGRFSGRQFSNSRSEMNVSTLELGDSALYLCASSFGEMGYEQYFGPGTRLTVT.